The sequence of this TCR beta chain was determined in a study of sequential checkpoint blockade in melanoma. Trimming shortened V by 3 bases and J by 2 bases, and 10 bases separated the two germline ends. CDR1 and CDR2 (germline): LNHDA, SQIVND (reference sequence). This CDR3 comprises 14 residues. Treatment described: randomized to nivolumab then ipilimumab (arm A) or the reverse (arm B). This clone came up once. Only in-frame clones appear in the TCRdb table, and some are missing; sequencing was by immunoSEQ multiplex PCR. The sample comprises 5,000 to 7,000 clones, 22% of which are singletons, and over 8.5% rests with the top ten.

This chain connects TRBV19 to TRBJ1-2; no firm D call. The receptor was derived from a human donor with melanoma. The material sequenced was tumor tissue (inferred from file names), taken from a patient given nivolumab and ipilimumab in sequence. The CDR3: CASSIAGLNYGYTF. The DNA of the CDR3 is TGTGCCAGTAGTATCGCAGGATTAAACTATGGCTACACCTTC.